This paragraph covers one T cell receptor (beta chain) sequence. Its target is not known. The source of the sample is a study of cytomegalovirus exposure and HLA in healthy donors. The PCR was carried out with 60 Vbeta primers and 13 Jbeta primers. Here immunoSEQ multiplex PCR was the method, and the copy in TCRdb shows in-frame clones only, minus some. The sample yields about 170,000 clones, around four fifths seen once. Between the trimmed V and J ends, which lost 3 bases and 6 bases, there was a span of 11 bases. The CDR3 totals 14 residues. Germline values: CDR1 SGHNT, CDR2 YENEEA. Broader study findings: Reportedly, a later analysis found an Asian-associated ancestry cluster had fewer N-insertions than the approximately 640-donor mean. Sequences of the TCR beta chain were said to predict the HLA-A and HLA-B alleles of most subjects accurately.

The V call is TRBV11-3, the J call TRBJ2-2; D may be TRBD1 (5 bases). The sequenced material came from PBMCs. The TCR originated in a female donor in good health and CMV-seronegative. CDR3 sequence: CASSLGQIAGELFF. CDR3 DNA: TGTGCCAGCAGCTTGGGGCAGATCGCCGGGGAGCTGTTTTTT.